The 8 T cell receptor beta chains below all came from one sample that was sequenced in a study of immune evolution from preneoplasia to lung adenocarcinoma. Produced via immunoSEQ multiplex PCR; TCRdb's table is partial and in-frame only. The sample includes some 21,000 clones, 75% of them seen just once. Sequencing was performed on FFPE invasive lung adenocarcinoma tissue. The receptors originated from a person in their sixties with lung adenocarcinoma.

This clone was detected a few times. This rearrangement joins TRBV6-5 to TRBJ2-1; 8 bases match TRBD1. V gave up 7 bases and J gave up 6 bases; unmatched junction bases: 11. Germline V gene lookup returns CDR1 MNHEY and CDR2 SVGAGI. This CDR3 is 15 amino acids long. CDR3 sequence (DNA): TGTGCCAGCAATACATCCCCGGACAGGGTCAATGAGCAGTTCTTC. This codes for CASNTSPDRVNEQFF.

The genes are TRBV29-1 and TRBJ1-1, with D perhaps matching TRBD1 (5 bases). Between the trimmed V and J ends, which lost 4 bases and 0 bases, there was a span of 15 bases. Germline lookup yields CDR1 SQVTM and CDR2 ANQGSEA. The length of the CDR3 is 15 residues. The CDR3 nucleotides read TGCAGCGTTGGCAAAACGACAGCAATGAACACTGAAGCTTTCTTT. This codes for CSVGKTTAMNTEAFF. The full variable domain, in which reference TRBV29-1 and TRBJ1-1 provide the parts outside the CDR3, is SAVISQKPSRDICQRGTSLTIQCQVDSQVTMMFWYRQQPGQSLTLIATANQGSEATYESGFVIDKFPISRPNLTFSTLTVSNMSPEDSSIYLCSVGKTTAMNTEAFFGQGTRLTVV.

The rearrangement links TRBV5-6 to TRBJ1-4; perhaps TRBD1 as D (5 bases). The V gene's germline CDR1 is SGHDT and CDR2 YYEEEE. The V gene lost 6 bases and the J gene lost 0 bases, with 9 bases spanning the gap. There are 14 residues in the CDR3. The chain's CDR3 is CASTRGATNEKLFF. For the CDR3, the DNA is TGTGCCAGCACCAGAGGGGCAACTAATGAAAAACTGTTTTTT.

The chain is built from TRBV27 and TRBJ1-5, with D possibly matching TRBD1 (5 bases). V was cut by 4 bases and J by 5 bases, with 9 bases left in between. CDR3 length: 13 amino acids. CDR1 MNHEY and CDR2 SMNVEV come from the germline V gene (reference sequence). The chain's CDR3 is CASSWQGDQPQHF. CDR3 bases: TGTGCCAGCAGTTGGCAGGGAGATCAGCCCCAGCATTTT.

The chain combines TRBV7-8 with TRBJ2-7; tentatively, D is TRBD2 (5 bases). The germline V gene has CDR1 SGHVS and CDR2 FQNEAQ. V was shortened by 2 bases and J by 3 bases, with 17 bases between the two germline ends. The CDR3 has 16 residues. The CDR3 loop is CASSLSMASTIYEQYF. The CDR3 DNA sequence: TGTGCCAGCAGCTTAAGTATGGCTAGCACTATCTACGAGCAGTACTTC.

This chain links TRBV9 with TRBJ1-3; D unresolved. The CDR3 totals 15 residues. The ends were cut back, 4 bases at V and 1 base at J, with 12 bases in the middle. Germline loops: CDR1 SGDLS, CDR2 YYNGEE. CDR3 loop: CASSPQSGSGNTIYF. CDR3 DNA: TGTGCCAGCAGCCCCCAATCGGGATCTGGAAACACCATATATTTT.

This clone was found a few times. The chain employs TRBV13 and TRBJ2-7, with TRBD1 as a possible D gene (5 bases). The V and J ends lost 5 bases and 6 bases respectively, with 8 bases between them. Germline V gives CDR1 PRHDT, CDR2 FYEKMQ (reference sequence). This CDR3 region has 11 residues. The CDR3 region has the DNA TGTGCCAGCAGCCTTCAGGGCGAGCAGTACTTC. This gives the protein CASSLQGEQYF.

The sample holds one count of this clone. This chain links TRBV11-2 with TRBJ1-4; TRBD1 matches 7 bases. V lost 1 base and J lost 7; bases outside the gene matches: 6. CDR1 and CDR2 from the germline V gene are SGHAT and FQNNGV. The CDR3 has 15 residues. Here the CDR3 reads CASSLGDRDFEKLFF. The CDR3 region has the DNA TGTGCCAGCAGCTTAGGAGACAGGGATTTTGAAAAACTGTTTTTT.